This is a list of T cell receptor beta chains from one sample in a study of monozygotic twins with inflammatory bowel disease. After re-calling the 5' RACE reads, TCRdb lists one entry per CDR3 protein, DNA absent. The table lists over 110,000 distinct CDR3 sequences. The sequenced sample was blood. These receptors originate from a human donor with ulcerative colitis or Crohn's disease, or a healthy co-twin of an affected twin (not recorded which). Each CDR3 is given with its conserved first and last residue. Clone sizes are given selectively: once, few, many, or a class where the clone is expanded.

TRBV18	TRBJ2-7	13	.	CASSPTQGVEQYF
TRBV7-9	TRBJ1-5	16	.	CASSLGTGTGNQPQHF
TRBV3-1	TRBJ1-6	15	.	CASTQAGQGNSPLHF
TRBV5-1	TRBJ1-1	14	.	CASSLVNMETEAFF
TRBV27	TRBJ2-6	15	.	CASSSVGSGANVLTF
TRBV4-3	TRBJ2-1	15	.	CAPALGPRLLNEQFF
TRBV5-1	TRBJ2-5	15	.	CASSLMGNPTETQYF
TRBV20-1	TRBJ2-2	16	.	CSAREIRRQGPGELFF
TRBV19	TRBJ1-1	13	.	CASMKGGNTEAFF
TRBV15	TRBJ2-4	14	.	CATRVGTGVDIQYF
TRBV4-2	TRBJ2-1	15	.	CASSQELDMLNEQFF
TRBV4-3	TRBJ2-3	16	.	CASSQGMAGRADTQYF
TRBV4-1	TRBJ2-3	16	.	CASSPSDRPYTDTQYF
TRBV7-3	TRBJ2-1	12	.	CASSTIENEQFF
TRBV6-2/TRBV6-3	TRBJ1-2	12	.	CASRTGTFGYTF
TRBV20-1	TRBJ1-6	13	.	CSARGARSSPLHF
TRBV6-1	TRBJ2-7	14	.	CASRDTLRTYEQYF
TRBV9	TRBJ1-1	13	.	CASTQGLNTEAFF
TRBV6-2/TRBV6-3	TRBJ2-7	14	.	CASSYGTGTYEQYF
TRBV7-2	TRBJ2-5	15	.	CASSRTAGTQETQYF
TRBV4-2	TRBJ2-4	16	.	CASSQDPGEAKNIQYF
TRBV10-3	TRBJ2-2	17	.	CAISESTTTQVPGELFF
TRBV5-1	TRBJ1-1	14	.	CASSLVLTGPTAFF
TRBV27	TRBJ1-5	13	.	CASSLKGNQPQHF
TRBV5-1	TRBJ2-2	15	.	CASSLAGGQTGELFF
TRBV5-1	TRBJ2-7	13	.	CASSLERGYEQYF
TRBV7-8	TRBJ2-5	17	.	CASSLDPTSGGAGTQYF
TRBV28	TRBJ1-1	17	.	CSSSFFGWGFSNTEAFF
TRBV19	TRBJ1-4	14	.	CASRPGIGNEKLFF
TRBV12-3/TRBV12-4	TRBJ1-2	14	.	CASSQGASNYGYTF
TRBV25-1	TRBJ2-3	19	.	CASSDPIRDSKRNTDTQYF
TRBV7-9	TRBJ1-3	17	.	CASSLYRALNSGNTIYF
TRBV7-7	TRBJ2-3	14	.	CASSTGTATDTQYF
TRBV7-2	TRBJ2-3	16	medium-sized	CASSPNEVAATDTQYF
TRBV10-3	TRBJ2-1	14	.	CAIASIPGFGEQFF
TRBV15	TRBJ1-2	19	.	CATSRDLWGQTGAGYGYTF
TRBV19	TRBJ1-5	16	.	CASSIGFMAGDQPQHF
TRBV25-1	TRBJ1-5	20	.	CASLGPQGRDRFSGNQPQHF
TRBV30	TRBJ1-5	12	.	CAWSVQGQPQHF
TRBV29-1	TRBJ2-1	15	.	CSGMTGSDAYNEQFF
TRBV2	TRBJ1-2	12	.	CASSARDYGYTF